This TCR beta chain was retrieved from a study of OX40 agonist ivuxolimab in advanced cancers. Study information: The dose-escalation group included hepatocellular carcinoma, melanoma, renal cell carcinoma and head and neck cancer.

Worth noting for this clone: The antigen is unknown. A read error may produce the germline difference seen at one junction end. The sample holds other DNA sequences that translate to the same CDR3.

Prior autoimmune disease or systemic immunosuppression barred patients. The V gene's germline CDR1 is SGHTA and CDR2 FQGNSA. The CDR3 runs to 18 residues. Some clones are missing from TCRdb's copy, which holds only in-frame ones; the method was immunoSEQ multiplex PCR. In the table there are roughly 56,000 clones, roughly 82% of which are singletons. Notes on the study in general: Among the lowest levels of clonal expansion were found in partial responders at 0.1-3.0 mg/kg.

The sample here was CD4+ or CD8+ T cells sorted from blood, taken in a trial of the OX40 agonist ivuxolimab. The sequence derives from an adult with an advanced solid tumor such as melanoma, head and neck, liver or kidney cancer. This chain links TRBV7-2 with TRBJ1-3; D is perhaps TRBD1 (5 bases). The CDR3 DNA follows: TGCGCCAGCAGCTTAGCTTCGGGGGTAACTATCTCTGGAAACACCATATATTTT. Amino acid sequence: CASSLASGVTISGNTIYF.